What follows are 11 T cell receptor beta chains derived from one specimen sequenced in a study of shared clonotypes between healthy human individuals. Data came from immunoSEQ multiplex PCR; TCRdb stores just in-frame clones and leaves some out. The sample holds roughly 480,000 clones; around 79% are singletons and the top ten take approximately 12%. The source material was PBMCs. The source of these receptors is a woman between 35 and 50 years old in good health. Some clones in this sample may be carry-over from other donors' samples.

To note about this clone: This sample includes further DNA sequences coding for the same CDR3. This chain links TRBV28 with TRBJ2-7; D not resolved. The CDR3 covers 12 residues. Germline-derived CDR1 and CDR2 are MDHEN and SYDVKM. V dropped 6 bases and J dropped 2 bases, with 8 bases sitting between them. This chain's CDR3 is CASRTGTYEQYF. DNA of the CDR3: TGTGCCAGCAGGACGGGTACCTACGAGCAGTACTTC.

This clone has at least ten counts. V gene TRBV6-6 combines with J gene TRBJ1-1; D is unresolved. The V gene lost 2 bases and the J gene lost 1 base, with 5 bases spanning the gap. There are 13 residues in the CDR3. Germline V lookup: CDR1 MNHNY, CDR2 SVGAGI (reference sequence). The CDR3 DNA follows: TGTGCCAGCAGTTACGAGGGGAACACTGAAGCTTTCTTT. It is translated as CASSYEGNTEAFF.

The V call is TRBV30, the J call TRBJ2-7, with TRBD1 identical over 7 bases. From germline, CDR1 is GTSNPN and CDR2 SVGIG (reference sequence). The CDR3 is made up of 12 amino acids. Trimming at V came to 2 bases and at J to 2 bases, leaving 0 bases not matched to a gene. CDR3 sequence: CAWSTGAYEQYF. In DNA, the CDR3 is TGTGCCTGGAGTACAGGGGCCTACGAGCAGTACTTC.

The chain recombines TRBV11-3 with TRBJ1-1; D uncertain. Per the germline V gene, CDR1 is SGHNT and CDR2 is YENEEA. This CDR3 has 13 amino acids. The V and J ends lost 0 bases and 1 base respectively, with 3 bases between them. The CDR3 is CASSLEGNTEAFF. The CDR3 DNA sequence: TGTGCCAGCAGCTTAGAAGGGAACACTGAAGCTTTCTTT.

The V gene is TRBV7-2, the J gene TRBJ2-5; D may be TRBD1 (5 bases). The J call is uncertain, as TRBJ2-7 better fits the DNA end. This CDR3 spans 14 amino acids. The germline V gene encodes CDR1 SGHTA and CDR2 FQGNSA. CDR3 in amino acids: CASSPDRTSYEQYF. The DNA for the CDR3 is TGTGCCAGCAGCCCCGATCGGACATCATACGAGCAGTACTTC.

V gene TRBV18 combines with J gene TRBJ1-2; D not certain. Germline-derived CDR1 and CDR2 are KGHSH and LQKENI. Trimming shortened V by 2 bases and J by 6 bases, and 19 bases separated the two germline ends. This CDR3 spans 16 amino acids. CDR3 in DNA: TGTGCCAGCTCACCAACGGCCGAAGAAACAGAGCATGGCTACACCTTC. This codes for CASSPTAEETEHGYTF.

The rearrangement joins TRBV5-6 to TRBJ2-1; possibly TRBD2 for D (5 bases). Trimming removed 2 bases at V and 5 bases at J, with 11 bases between. Looked up from germline, CDR1 is SGHDT and CDR2 is YYEEEE. The CDR3 length is 14 residues. The CDR3 region has the DNA TGTGCCAGCAGCTTTCTGGCGGGCGACAATGAGCAGTTCTTC. It codes for CASSFLAGDNEQFF.

The chain joins TRBV7-3 to TRBJ2-6, with 7 bases lining up with TRBD1. Trimming took 5 bases from V and 0 from J; bases not matched to a gene: 7. The CDR3 has 17 residues. Looked up from germline, CDR1 is SGHTA and CDR2 is FQGTGA. CDR3 coding DNA: TGTGCCAGCAGCGTGCGGACAGGCACCTCTGGGGCCAACGTCCTGACTTTC. Residues: CASSVRTGTSGANVLTF.

This clone was seen a single time. The chain joins TRBV30 to TRBJ1-3; D gene unclear. Trimming removed 2 bases at V and 0 bases at J, with 8 bases between. This CDR3 contains 14 residues. Germline CDR1 is GTSNPN and CDR2 is SVGIG (reference sequence). CDR3: CAWSLSISGNTIYF. In DNA form, the CDR3 reads TGTGCCTGGAGTCTCAGTATCTCTGGAAACACCATATATTTT.

This rearrangement joins TRBV5-6 to TRBJ2-3; tentatively, D is TRBD1 (5 bases). The CDR3 contains 13 residues. V was shortened by 4 bases and J by 3 bases, with 9 bases between the two germline ends. Looked up from germline, CDR1 is SGHDT and CDR2 is YYEEEE. The CDR3 loop reads CASSPQVTDTQYF. The DNA of the CDR3 is TGTGCCAGCAGCCCACAGGTAACAGATACGCAGTATTTT.

The chain is built from TRBV6-5 and TRBJ1-2; 8 bases match TRBD1. The CDR3 has 15 amino acids. V dropped 2 bases and J dropped 4; count of bases not matched to a gene: 6. Germline V gives CDR1 MNHEY, CDR2 SVGAGI. The DNA of the CDR3 is TGTGCCAGCAGTTACCCGGACAGGGAAGGCTATGGCTACACCTTC. Translating it yields CASSYPDREGYGYTF.